Presented here are 11 T cell receptor beta chains from one specimen sequenced in a study of T cells expressing NK-cell markers. TCRdb reworked the 5' RACE reads into one entry per CDR3 protein, no DNA. This repertoire includes more than 400,000 distinct CDR3 sequences. The sample was blood T cells: a sorted CD56 or NKG2C T cell subset, CD4+ or CD8+ T cells, or bulk PBMC T cells (not recorded which). The source is a woman aged 18 to 75 in good health.

This chain joins TRBV10-3 and TRBJ2-1; with no DNA, the TCRdb D assignment of TRBD1 cannot be verified. Germline CDR1 reads ENHRY; CDR2 reads SYGVKD. The CDR3 spans 16 residues. CDR3 sequence reads: CAISTGTASSYNEQFF.

V usage is TRBV4-3 and J usage is TRBJ2-7. This CDR3 is 15 amino acids long. Germline V CDR1 and CDR2: LGHNA, YSLEER. The CDR3 spells CASSQGYLGTSEQYF.

The CDR3 is CSAPGLAGGNDEQFF. The chain is built from TRBV20-1 and TRBJ2-1; the TCRdb call, TRBD1, lacks DNA for checking. This CDR3 region has 15 residues. Germline assignment: CDR1 DFQATT and CDR2 SNEGSKA (reference sequence).

The chain links TRBV7-9 to TRBJ2-5; TCRdb selects TRBD2, and the lack of DNA leaves this call unchecked. The length of the CDR3 is 13 residues. Germline loops: CDR1 SEHNR, CDR2 FQNEAQ (reference sequence). The CDR3 loop is CASSGTAKETQYF.

The V call is TRBV3-1, the J call TRBJ2-5. Germline lookup yields CDR1 LGHDT and CDR2 YNNKEL (reference sequence). The CDR3 is 14 amino acids. This CDR3 is CASSQVVTQETQYF.

The genes are TRBV5-4 and TRBJ2-5; TCRdb's assignment of TRBD2 cannot be checked, as there is no DNA. The CDR3 consists of 15 residues. CDR1 is SGHNT, CDR2 YYREEE, per germline (reference sequence). CDR3: CASSPTSGGEETQYF.

J is TRBJ2-1 and V is TRBV5-1; TCRdb selects TRBD2, and the lack of DNA leaves this call unchecked. The CDR3 is made up of 20 amino acids. Germline assignment: CDR1 SGHRS and CDR2 YFSETQ. CDR3 residues: CASSAPRTGISGSTNNEQFF. Together with reference TRBV5-1 and TRBJ2-1, the CDR3 gives the full variable domain: KAGVTQTPRYLIKTRGQQVTLSCSPISGHRSVSWYQQTPGQGLQFLFEYFSETQRNKGNFPGRFSGRQFSNSRSEMNVSTLELGDSALYLCASSAPRTGISGSTNNEQFFGPGTRLTVL.

The chain couples TRBV20-1 to TRBJ2-5; TCRdb outputs TRBD1, but without DNA this stays unchecked. Germline loops: CDR1 DFQATT, CDR2 SNEGSKA (reference sequence). This CDR3 has 13 amino acids. The CDR3 sequence: CSAPRQLQETQYF.

This chain uses TRBV7-3 with TRBJ1-1; TCRdb's D call, TRBD1, is unchecked because there is no DNA. CDR3 size: 15 residues. In germline, CDR1 is SGHTA, CDR2 FQGTGA. The CDR3: CASSITGWGDTEAFF.

J is TRBJ2-1 and V is TRBV5-1; TCRdb calls TRBD1, which cannot be checked without DNA. Germline V gives CDR1 SGHRS, CDR2 YFSETQ. The length of the CDR3 is 15 residues. The CDR3 spells CASSLATGADNEQFF.

V is TRBV18 and J is TRBJ2-3; the D call from TCRdb, TRBD2, cannot be confirmed without DNA. The CDR3 runs 15 residues. Germline V gene data show CDR1 as KGHSH and CDR2 as LQKENI. The chain's CDR3 is CASSTGTSGSDTQYF. The variable domain in full, with the rest retrieved from reference TRBV18 and TRBJ2-3, is NAGVMQNPRHLVRRRGQEARLRCSPMKGHSHVYWYRQLPEEGLKFMVYLQKENIIDESGMPKERFSAEFPKEGPSILRIQQVVRGDSAAYFCASSTGTSGSDTQYFGPGTRLTVL.